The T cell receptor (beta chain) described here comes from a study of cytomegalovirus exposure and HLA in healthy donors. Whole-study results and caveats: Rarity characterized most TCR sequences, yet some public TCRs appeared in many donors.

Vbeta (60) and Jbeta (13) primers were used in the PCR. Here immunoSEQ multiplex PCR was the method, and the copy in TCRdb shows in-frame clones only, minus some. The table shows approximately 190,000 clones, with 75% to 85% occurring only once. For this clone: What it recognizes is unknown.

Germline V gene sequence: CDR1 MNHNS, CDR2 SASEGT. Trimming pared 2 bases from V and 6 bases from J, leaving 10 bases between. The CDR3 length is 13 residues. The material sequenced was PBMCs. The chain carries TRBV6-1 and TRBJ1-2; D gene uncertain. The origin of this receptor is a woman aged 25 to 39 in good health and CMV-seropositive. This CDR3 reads CASSERRLDGYTF. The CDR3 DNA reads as TGTGCCAGCAGTGAACGCAGGTTGGATGGCTACACCTTC.